This T cell receptor beta chain was recovered during a study of early T cells in non-severe SARS-CoV-2 infection. The overall study: Sequenced material consisted of bulk RNA (from unsorted whole blood), and chains were unpaired. Study results and caveats: Anti-spike CD8 specificities were favored by VDJdb matching, whose results missed private and CD4 specificities.

Each single cDNA molecule received a unique molecular identifier. TCRdb reprocessed the 5' RACE reads with MiXCR, giving one entry per CDR3 protein. The table includes roughly 20,000 distinct CDR3 sequences, roughly 5.1% detected once. This CDR3 has 15 residues. Germline CDR1 reads MNHEY; CDR2 reads SVGAGI. Losses at the gene ends were 6 bases for V and 2 bases for J; bases not matched to a gene: 5. There are many counts of this clonotype. Its antigen is not known. The clonotype was recovered from an adult who was a healthcare worker with PCR-confirmed SARS-CoV-2 infection or an uninfected control (not recorded which). The V gene is TRBV6-5, the J gene TRBJ2-3; 10 bases are a match to TRBD1. The specimen sequenced was whole blood. CDR3: CASRRDRGPTDTQYF. In DNA, the CDR3 is TGTGCCAGCAGGCGCGACAGGGGGCCCACAGATACGCAGTATTTT.